A single sample is the source of the 4 T cell receptor beta chains below, sequenced in a study of blood T cell repertoires in COVID-19. Assay: immunoSEQ multiplex PCR; the TCRdb copy retains only in-frame clones and omits some. The sample consists of about 110,000 clones, 65% to 90% of them appearing once. The specimen sequenced was peripheral blood. The receptors originated from an older woman with acute or convalescent COVID-19.

Only a few counts were recorded for this clone. The rearrangement uses TRBV18 and TRBJ1-2, with D possibly matching TRBD1 (6 bases). CDR3 length: 14 amino acids. Germline-derived CDR1 and CDR2 are KGHSH and LQKENI. V lost 5 bases, J lost 3 bases, and 13 bases lay in between. This CDR3 reads CASSKKPGDYGYTF. The CDR3 coding sequence is TGTGCCAGCTCAAAAAAGCCAGGGGACTATGGCTACACCTTC.

DNA of the CDR3: TGCGCCAGCAGTCAAACCTTGTTGGCGGAGAGCACTGAAGCTTTCTTT. Its translation: CASSQTLLAESTEAFF. This chain joins TRBV23-1 and TRBJ1-1; D gene unclear. TRBV23-1 is classed as an ORF, of uncertain function. V dropped 2 bases and J dropped 4 bases, with 17 bases sitting between them. CDR3 length: 16 residues.

This clone has only a few counts. The V gene is TRBV29-1, the J gene TRBJ1-6, with D perhaps matching TRBD1 (5 bases). The CDR3 extends over 15 amino acids. Trimming left V 4 bases short and J 1 base short, with 11 bases between. Germline-derived CDR1 and CDR2 are SQVTM and ANQGSEA. CDR3 region: CSVAAGPSYNSPLHF. In nucleotides, the CDR3 is TGCAGCGTTGCGGCAGGGCCGTCCTATAATTCACCCCTCCACTTT.

The chain uses TRBV15 and TRBJ1-1, with TRBD1 matching 7 bases. CDR3 size: 14 residues. Germline CDR1 reads LNHNV; CDR2 reads YYDKDF (reference sequence). The ends lost 3 bases at V and 1 base at J; junction bases unmatched: 2. The CDR3, as DNA: TGTGCCACCAGCAGGGGGACAGCGAACACTGAAGCTTTCTTT. It specifies CATSRGTANTEAFF.